This T cell receptor (beta chain) was found in a study of beta chain features in type 1 diabetes. In the study overall: Summed over all samples, the examined sorted cells came to roughly 110 million. Study-level findings and limits: A potential PCR bias toward shorter templates would be equal in patient and control samples. Significant though moderate, a shortening of TCRB CDR3s appeared in all four CD4+ subsets of Type 1 diabetes patients. The similarity of naive, central memory and Treg TCRB repertoires appeared greater among patients than among healthy donors.

Every isolated RNA sample was fully reverse transcribed, so sequencing captured expressed TCRB transcripts. The assay was immunoSEQ multiplex PCR, and TCRdb's table has in-frame clones only and misses some. The sample lists about 640,000 clones, roughly 12% occurring once. On this clone itself: Its antigen is as yet unknown.

The germline V and J ends were trimmed by 7 bases and 4 bases, with 15 bases remaining between them. The CDR3 consists of 13 residues. The germline gives CDR1 SGDLS, CDR2 YYNGEE. The receptor's source is a man younger than 40 with type 1 diabetes. This chain connects TRBV9 to TRBJ2-7, with D possibly called TRBD1 or TRBD2 (6 bases each). Specimen: naive CD4+ T cells from blood. CDR3 in DNA: TGTGCCAGCTCCCGGGGGACAAAATACGAGCAGTACTTC. Its translation is CASSRGTKYEQYF.